This TCR beta chain appears in the sequencing data of a study of siplizumab effects on memory and regulatory T cells. V lost 1 base and J 0 bases, leaving 12 bases between the germline ends. There are 16 residues in the CDR3. The germline V gene has CDR1 SGDLS and CDR2 YYNGEE. Repertoires were generated with immunoSEQ multiplex PCR, while TCRdb's copy carries only in-frame clones and drops some. This sample yields roughly 56,000 clones, of which over 85% are seen a single time; 30% to 40% belongs to the top ten. Points from the study as a whole: Roughly 80-95% of dividing CD4+ or CD8+ clones were without an attributable naive or memory phenotype. Unstimulated subsets captured only a minor fraction of alloreactive clones. Suppressive activity of Tregs proliferating in siplizumab cultures remained unconfirmed.

This clone was counted once. Its specificity is unknown. What was sequenced was CD8+ T cells sorted from blood. The chain joins TRBV9 to TRBJ2-3, with D possibly TRBD2 on 5 matching bases. This TCR derives from a human donor in good health. Here the CDR3 reads CASSVNRRTSTDTQYF. The CDR3 region has the DNA TGTGCCAGCAGCGTAAATCGGCGGACTAGCACAGATACGCAGTATTTT.